This T cell receptor (beta chain) was recorded in a study of T cells after yellow fever vaccination. TCRdb processed the 5' RACE reads anew with MiXCR; each CDR3 protein has one entry. This table has about 330,000 distinct CDR3 sequences, roughly 8.6% appearing once. This clonotype appeared a few times. V lost 5 bases and J lost 4; bases outside the gene matches: 5. From germline, CDR1 is MNHNS and CDR2 SASEGT. The CDR3 runs to 16 residues. V and J are TRBV6-1 and TRBJ2-2; TRBD2 agrees at 12 bases. This clonotype was sampled from a man aged 18 to 35 who received the YFV17D yellow fever vaccine. The sample in question was PBMCs, obtained about 49 days after the first yellow fever vaccination. In DNA, the CDR3 is TGTGCCAGCAGTCCGGGGACTAGCGGGCGCACCGGGGAGCTGTTTTTT. Amino acid sequence: CASSPGTSGRTGELFF.